The source of this T cell receptor beta chain is a study of regulatory T cells in long-lasting Graves disease. As for time point: newly diagnosed GD, antithyroid drugs for less than 3 months. Following extraction of RNA from PBMCs, that RNA was used to make the TCR library. An endocrinology department in Xi'an, China, recruited the patients. V gave up 1 base and J gave up 4 bases; unmatched junction bases: 6. Germline CDR1 GTSNPN, CDR2 SVGIG (reference sequence). CDR3 length equals 15 residues. Combining iRepertoire HTBI primers with Arm-PCR of CDR3 regions, the authors built TCR beta libraries. TCRdb re-analysed the multiplex PCR reads in MiXCR, keeping a single row per CDR3 protein. The sample includes hundreds of thousands of distinct CDR3 sequences, about 15% of them seen just once. This clonotype was counted only a few times. A further study also used this sample, focusing on T cells in Graves' hyperthyroidism and ophthalmopathy. As that study records: Graves' hyperthyroidism showing no ophthalmopathy progression within 18 months was considered stable. Patients aged 18 to 65 had newly diagnosed hyperthyroidism of under 2 months' duration. Peripheral blood also featured most of the thyroid clonotypes expanded above 0.001.

This TCR derives from a young woman with Graves disease. V is TRBV30 and J is TRBJ2-1; 8 bases fit TRBD2. This sample comprised peripheral blood mononuclear cells (PBMCs), obtained at new diagnosis, from a patient treated with antithyroid drugs. CDR3 region: CAWSGIAGMYNEQFF. The CDR3 nucleotides are TGTGCCTGGAGTGGGATAGCGGGAATGTACAATGAGCAGTTCTTC.